Reported below is one T cell receptor (beta chain). The antigen is not known. Vbeta (60) and Jbeta (13) primers were used in the PCR. This table comes from immunoSEQ multiplex PCR, and its TCRdb copy is limited to in-frame clones, with some not included. The profile shows roughly 150,000 clones, more than 80% of them singletons. The data belong to a study of cytomegalovirus exposure and HLA in healthy donors. Study-level points and caveats: One variant, a missense change in DCLRE1C, was linked in a later analysis to TCR beta V- and J-gene trimming. Most TCRs appeared rarely, but some public TCRs recurred in many donors. Follow-up analysis seemed to connect common viral pathogens with several of the most significant clusters identified.

Participants comprised healthy donors of bone marrow. Looked up from germline, CDR1 is DFQATT and CDR2 is SNEGSKA (reference sequence). This CDR3 comprises 11 residues. With V trimmed by 6 bases and J by 4 bases, 3 bases remained unmatched. The chain employs TRBV20-1 and TRBJ2-7; 7 nucleotides match TRBD1. The receptor comes from a male donor in good health and CMV-seronegative. The specimen sequenced was PBMCs. CDR3 DNA sequence: TGCAGTGCCGACAGGGCTTACGAGCAGTACTTC. Its protein product is CSADRAYEQYF.